Presented here are 2 T cell receptor beta chains from one specimen sequenced in a study of blood T cell repertoires in COVID-19 (TCRdb year 2020). The library was built by means of the immunoSEQ multiplex PCR assay. In TCRdb, the immuneACCESS table is reduced to in-frame sequences with V and J assigned. These tables do not hold every clone; where another copy was compared, an unresolved V gene accounts for under half, and the others remain unexplained. A total of over 85,000 clones appear in this sample, approximately 86% of them only once. The ten largest clonotypes hold roughly 12% of the sample. The sequenced sample consisted of peripheral blood. These TCRs come from a human donor in a cohort sampled during active COVID-19.

The chain joins TRBV27 to TRBJ1-1; TRBD1 matches at 9 bases. The trim removed 3 bases at V and 10 bases at J, leaving 3 bases unmatched. CDR3 size: 12 residues. CDR1 and CDR2 (germline): MNHEY, SMNVEV (reference sequence). CDR3 sequence (DNA): TGTGCCAGCAGTTTCCAGGGACAGGGAGCTTTCTTT. This codes for CASSFQGQGAFF.

The chain is built from TRBV6-1 and TRBJ2-7; D is perhaps TRBD1 (5 bases). Germline V gene data show CDR1 as MNHNS and CDR2 as SASEGT. The CDR3 consists of 15 residues. Between the trimmed V and J ends, which lost 3 bases and 4 bases, there was a span of 16 bases. Here the CDR3 DNA reads TGTGCCAGCAGTGAGGGGCCTTCAGGCCCTTACGAGCAGTACTTC. Its translation is CASSEGPSGPYEQYF.